The 10 T cell receptor beta chains below come from one sample, sequenced in a study of blood T cell repertoires in COVID-19. Only in-frame clones appear in the TCRdb table, and some are missing; sequencing was by immunoSEQ multiplex PCR. The repertoire holds about 360,000 clones, with 83% as singletons. The sequenced material came from peripheral blood. These receptors all stem from a man aged 30 to 39 with active or convalescent COVID-19.

The sample holds one count of this clone. This chain joins TRBV25-1 and TRBJ1-1, with 7 bases matching TRBD1. With V trimmed by 6 bases and J by 0 bases, 4 bases remained unmatched. The CDR3 spans 14 residues. From germline, CDR1 is MGHDK and CDR2 SYGVNS. DNA of the CDR3: TGTGCCAGCAGACTGACAGGGATGAACACTGAAGCTTTCTTT. This codes for CASRLTGMNTEAFF.

The V gene is TRBV29-1, the J gene TRBJ1-1; 8 positions match TRBD1. CDR3 length equals 14 residues. The V gene end was trimmed by 2 bases and the J gene end by 3 bases; junction bases not matched to a gene: 5. Germline V gene lookup returns CDR1 SQVTM and CDR2 ANQGSEA. The CDR3 DNA reads TGCAGCGTTGAACCCGGGACAGGCCACACTGAAGCTTTCTTT. Its translation: CSVEPGTGHTEAFF.

V gene TRBV2 combines with J gene TRBJ2-1; tentatively, D is TRBD1 (8 bases). In germline, CDR1 is SNHLY, CDR2 FYNNEI. This CDR3 contains 13 residues. V was cut by 10 bases and J by 4 bases, with 14 bases left in between. The CDR3 region has the DNA TGTGCCACCTACAGGGGGGGGTACAATGAGCAGTTCTTC. Amino acids: CATYRGGYNEQFF.

V gene TRBV4-1 combines with J gene TRBJ2-5; 9 bases are a match to TRBD2. Per germline, CDR1 MGHRA and CDR2 YSYEKL. The ends lost 3 bases at V and 4 bases at J; junction bases unmatched: 6. The CDR3 is made up of 15 amino acids. This CDR3 reads CASSQGGLAGETQYF. The CDR3 DNA reads TGCGCCAGCAGCCAGGGGGGACTAGCAGGAGAGACCCAGTACTTC.

CDR3 in amino acids: CASWRGGTGELFF. The CDR3 bases are TGTGCCTCCTGGAGGGGAGGCACCGGGGAGCTGTTTTTT. The chain combines TRBV11-2 with TRBJ2-2; TRBD2 is a possible D gene (6 bases). CDR3 size: 13 residues. Germline V gene data show CDR1 as SGHAT and CDR2 as FQNNGV. The V and J ends lost 11 bases and 4 bases respectively, with 14 bases between them.

This rearrangement joins TRBV28 to TRBJ1-1; the match to TRBD1 covers 7 bases. This CDR3 is 13 amino acids long. Germline trimming cut 5 bases from V and 3 bases from J; bases unmatched to any gene: 3. Germline lookup yields CDR1 MDHEN and CDR2 SYDVKM. The CDR3 nucleotides read TGTGCCAGCAGTAGACAGGGAGACACTGAAGCTTTCTTT. Translated, it gives CASSRQGDTEAFF.

The chain employs TRBV28 and TRBJ2-7; the D gene is possibly TRBD2 (6 bases). This CDR3 is 14 amino acids long. CDR1 is MDHEN, CDR2 SYDVKM, per germline. V gave up 3 bases and J gave up 2 bases, with 11 bases separating them. The CDR3 DNA follows: TGTGCCAGCAGTTTGGCGGGGCCAGCCTACGAGCAGTACTTC. Amino acid sequence: CASSLAGPAYEQYF.

This clone was counted only a few times. The CDR3 sequence is CASSLELNEKLFF. The CDR3 DNA reads as TGTGCCAGCAGCCTAGAACTTAATGAAAAACTGTTTTTT. The chain has TRBV7-8 and TRBJ1-4; no clear D. There are 13 residues in the CDR3. Germline CDR1 is SGHVS and CDR2 is FQNEAQ. The V end was cut by 5 bases, the J end by 4 bases, with 8 bases between.

This chain links TRBV9 with TRBJ2-7, with a tentative D call TRBD2 (6 bases). V was clipped by 0 bases and J by 2 bases, with 9 bases between them. Germline CDR1 SGDLS, CDR2 YYNGEE. The CDR3 sequence is 14 residues long. CDR3 sequence (DNA): TGTGCCAGCAGCGTAGCTAGCGTCCCCTACGAGCAGTACTTC. Encoded protein: CASSVASVPYEQYF.

The gene calls are TRBV18 and TRBJ2-7; TRBD2 matches at 9 bases. The CDR3 extends over 15 amino acids. With V trimmed by 6 bases and J by 5 bases, 11 bases remained unmatched. CDR1 is KGHSH, CDR2 LQKENI, per germline. CDR3: CASSPIAGVRNEQYF. In DNA form, the CDR3 reads TGTGCCAGCTCTCCGATAGCGGGAGTTAGGAACGAGCAGTACTTC. The full variable domain, completed using reference TRBV18 and TRBJ2-7, is NAGVMQNPRHLVRRRGQEARLRCSPMKGHSHVYWYRQLPEEGLKFMVYLQKENIIDESGMPKERFSAEFPKEGPSILRIQQVVRGDSAAYFCASSPIAGVRNEQYFGPGTRLTVT.